This entry lists 25 T cell receptor beta chains sequenced from one sample in a study of T cell responses to AZD1222 COVID-19 vaccine. This table comes from immunoSEQ multiplex PCR, and its TCRdb copy is limited to in-frame clones, with some not included. This sample has roughly 65,000 clones; around 78% occur once, and the top ten carry 25%. The sample here was peripheral blood, taken 28 days after the second AZD1222 dose. The receptor source for this set is an adult who received the AZD1222 COVID-19 vaccine.

Only a few counts were recorded for this clone. This sequence joins TRBV28 and TRBJ2-7; D is possibly TRBD1 or TRBD2 (5 bases each). Germline CDR1 MDHEN, CDR2 SYDVKM. This CDR3 comprises 12 residues. The ends were cut back, 2 bases at V and 6 bases at J, with 8 bases in the middle. The CDR3: CASSLRGTEQYF. CDR3 in DNA: TGTGCCAGCAGTTTAAGAGGGACCGAGCAGTACTTC.

The CDR3 nucleotides read TGTGCCAGCAGCTTAAGACCCAAGAGACTAGCGGACAATGAGCAGTTCTTC. It specifies CASSLRPKRLADNEQFF. The rearrangement uses TRBV7-9 and TRBJ2-1, with 9 positions matching TRBD2. The germline V gene has CDR1 SEHNR and CDR2 FQNEAQ (reference sequence). The CDR3 sequence is 17 residues long. V gave up 2 bases and J gave up 5 bases; unmatched junction bases: 10.

J is TRBJ2-2 and V is TRBV5-1; D is ambiguous. The V gene's germline CDR1 is SGHRS and CDR2 YFSETQ. V was cut by 5 bases and J by 3 bases, with 5 bases left in between. The CDR3 runs to 12 residues. CDR3 amino acids: CASRWDTGELFF. CDR3 nucleotide sequence: TGCGCCAGCAGATGGGACACCGGGGAGCTGTTTTTT.

The chain recombines TRBV11-2 with TRBJ1-4; 7 bases line up with TRBD1. Trimming took 3 bases from V and 6 from J; bases not matched to a gene: 7. Germline CDR1 SGHAT, CDR2 FQNNGV. The CDR3 length is 15 residues. CDR3 DNA sequence: TGTGCCAGCAGCTTGGCGGGACAGTGGGATGAAAAACTGTTTTTT. Its protein is CASSLAGQWDEKLFF.

The rearrangement links TRBV11-3 to TRBJ2-7; 10 bases are shared with TRBD1. Germline CDR1 and CDR2: SGHNT and YENEEA. The trim removed 6 bases at V and 6 bases at J, leaving 8 bases unmatched. CDR3 size: 14 residues. The CDR3 region has the DNA TGTGCCAGCAGAAAAAGACAGGGGGCCGGCGAGCAGTACTTC. This codes for CASRKRQGAGEQYF.

This chain uses TRBV3-1 (or the pseudogene TRBV3-2) with TRBJ1-3; D uncertain. This CDR3 is 15 amino acids long. Germline CDR1 reads LGHDT; CDR2 reads YNNKEL (reference sequence). With 3 bases removed from V and 0 bases from J, the gap between germline ends came to 9 bases. CDR3 bases: TGTGCCAGCAGCCAGGGCATTAACTCTGGAAACACCATATATTTT. Translated, it gives CASSQGINSGNTIYF.

This clone was detected a few times. The genes are TRBV5-1 and TRBJ1-4; no firm D call. The CDR3 has 14 residues. V was cut by 0 bases and J by 8 bases, with 11 bases left in between. Germline lookup yields CDR1 SGHRS and CDR2 YFSETQ. The CDR3 nucleotides read TGCGCCAGCAGCTTGGGGCCGGACGCCGAAAAACTGTTTTTT. Translated: CASSLGPDAEKLFF.

The J gene is TRBJ1-4, the V gene TRBV11-3; D possibly corresponds to TRBD1 (5 bases). This CDR3 region has 17 residues. Trimming stripped 2 bases from V and 6 bases from J, with 19 bases between. Germline V gives CDR1 SGHNT, CDR2 YENEEA. The CDR3 spells CASSLFFCGGRDEKLFF. As DNA, the CDR3 is TGTGCCAGCAGCTTATTTTTTTGCGGGGGGAGGGATGAAAAACTGTTTTTT.

This CDR3 is CAISVTGQQNTEAFF. In DNA, the CDR3 is TGTGCCATCAGTGTTACAGGACAACAGAACACTGAAGCTTTCTTT. V usage is TRBV10-3 and J usage is TRBJ1-1; tentative D call: TRBD1 (5 bases). Germline CDR1 ENHRY, CDR2 SYGVKD. The CDR3 has 15 residues. Trimming cost V 4 bases and J 1 base, with 13 bases left between them.

This clone was picked up a small number of times. In DNA, the CDR3 is TGTGCCAGCAGAACACAGGGGGTTAGGGGAGCTTTCTTT. Protein sequence: CASRTQGVRGAFF. The genes are TRBV12-3 or TRBV12-4 and TRBJ1-1, with TRBD1 matching over 8 bases. V shed 6 bases and J 10 bases; nucleotides not matched to a gene: 10. The CDR3 spans 13 residues.

This rearrangement joins TRBV27 to TRBJ1-2, with D unclear. This CDR3 is built from 13 residues. In germline, CDR1 is MNHEY, CDR2 SMNVEV (reference sequence). The ends were cut back, 3 bases at V and 4 bases at J, with 9 bases in the middle. This CDR3 is CASSFHNSYGYTF. DNA of the CDR3: TGTGCCAGCAGTTTTCACAATTCCTATGGCTACACCTTC.

The rearrangement joins TRBV29-1 to TRBJ1-1; possibly TRBD1 for D (5 bases). The germline V gene has CDR1 SQVTM and CDR2 ANQGSEA. Trimming left V 4 bases short and J 1 base short, with 16 bases between. The CDR3 spans 15 residues. The chain's CDR3 is CSVAPTGQGNTEAFF. In nucleotides, the CDR3 is TGCAGCGTTGCCCCCACGGGGCAGGGGAACACTGAAGCTTTCTTT.

The chain links TRBV5-8 to TRBJ2-3; D is perhaps TRBD2 (6 bases). V was trimmed by 3 bases and J by 1 base, leaving 15 bases between them. Germline V gene lookup returns CDR1 SGHTS and CDR2 YDEGEE. CDR3 length: 16 amino acids. The CDR3 DNA follows: TGTGCCAGCAGCTCCATCCCAGGGACTCGCACAGATACGCAGTATTTT. As protein: CASSSIPGTRTDTQYF.

The gene calls are TRBV20-1 and TRBJ1-4, with a tentative D call TRBD1 (5 bases). CDR1 is DFQATT and CDR2 is SNEGSKA in the germline V gene (reference sequence). Deletions cut 2 bases from V and 14 bases from J, with 12 bases between. The length of the CDR3 is 11 residues. CDR3 coding DNA: TGCAGTGCTAGACAGGGAATGAAGCTGTTTTTT. This encodes CSARQGMKLFF.

The rearrangement uses TRBV2 and TRBJ2-7; the D is unclear. Deletions cut 6 bases from V and 3 bases from J, with 9 bases between. The germline V gene has CDR1 SNHLY and CDR2 FYNNEI. The CDR3 has 12 amino acids. Here the CDR3 DNA reads TGTGCCAGCAGCCAGCTAGGCTACGAGCAGTACTTC. It translates to CASSQLGYEQYF. Full variable domain (outside the CDR3, taken from reference TRBV2 and TRBJ2-7): EPEVTQTPSHQVTQMGQEVILRCVPISNHLYFYWYRQILGQKVEFLVSFYNNEISEKSEIFDDQFSVERPDGSNFTLKIRSTKLEDSAMYFCASSQLGYEQYFGPGTRLTVT.

This clone appeared many times. The chain links TRBV5-1 to TRBJ2-6, with TRBD1 matching over 8 bases. The V gene's germline CDR1 is SGHRS and CDR2 YFSETQ. V lost 5 bases, J lost 0 bases, and 7 bases stayed unmatched. The CDR3 has 17 residues. CDR3 coding DNA: TGCGCCAGCAGTTCCGGGACAGGATTCTCTGGGGCCAACGTCCTGACTTTC. Amino acids: CASSSGTGFSGANVLTF.

J is TRBJ2-1 and V is TRBV2, with 11 bases matching TRBD2. The CDR3 covers 16 residues. The germline gives CDR1 SNHLY, CDR2 FYNNEI. V shed 7 bases and J 7 bases; nucleotides not matched to a gene: 12. The CDR3 DNA is TGTGCCAGCAAGGTTGATCGTAGCGGGGGGGCGAATGAGCAGTTCTTC. Amino acids: CASKVDRSGGANEQFF.

The chain is built from TRBV30 and TRBJ2-7, with a weak D call TRBD1 (5 bases). CDR3 length: 13 residues. V was cut by 2 bases and J by 2 bases, with 10 bases left in between. The germline V gene has CDR1 GTSNPN and CDR2 SVGIG (reference sequence). CDR3 sequence reads: CAWSTRQPYEQYF. The CDR3 nucleotides read TGTGCCTGGAGTACCCGACAGCCCTACGAGCAGTACTTC. Combining the CDR3 with reference TRBV30 and TRBJ2-7 gives the whole variable domain SQTIHQWPATLVQPVGSPLSLECTVEGTSNPNLYWYRQAAGRGLQLLFYSVGIGQISSEVPQNLSASRPQDRQFILSSKKLLLSDSGFYLCAWSTRQPYEQYFGPGTRLTVT.

This rearrangement joins TRBV4-2 to TRBJ2-7; 7 bases are a match to TRBD2. The CDR3 is 15 amino acids. The ends lost 0 bases at V and 5 bases at J; junction bases unmatched: 7. CDR1 and CDR2 from the germline V gene are LGHNA and YNFKEQ. Here the CDR3 DNA reads TGTGCCAGCAGCCAAGATTTTCGCGGGAGTGACGAGCAGTACTTC. This translates into CASSQDFRGSDEQYF.

The chain carries TRBV12-3 or TRBV12-4 and TRBJ2-1; D is perhaps TRBD2 (6 bases). V lost 4 bases, J lost 10 bases, and 14 bases lay in between. The CDR3 is made up of 13 amino acids. The CDR3 protein is CASSSTSAGEQFF. The CDR3, as DNA: TGTGCCAGCAGTTCCACCTCGGCGGGAGAGCAGTTCTTC.

The V and J genes are TRBV10-3 and TRBJ2-1, with a tentative D call TRBD2 (6 bases). V lost 9 bases and J lost 9, with 15 bases in between. This CDR3 region has 12 residues. Germline V gives CDR1 ENHRY, CDR2 SYGVKD. For the CDR3, the DNA is TGTGCCATAGGGACTTCACACGGTGAGCAGTTCTTC. This sequence encodes CAIGTSHGEQFF.

This chain links TRBV9 with TRBJ1-5; weak D call: TRBD1 (6 bases). Trimming took 0 bases from V and 7 from J, leaving 14 bases between them. Germline-derived CDR1 and CDR2 are SGDLS and YYNGEE. The CDR3 runs 15 residues. The chain's CDR3 is CASSVGGGPSQPQHF. In DNA, the CDR3 is TGTGCCAGCAGCGTAGGGGGGGGGCCCTCCCAGCCCCAGCATTTT. Complete variable domain (other parts from reference TRBV9 and TRBJ1-5): DSGVTQTPKHLITATGQRVTLRCSPRSGDLSVYWYQQSLDQGLQFLIQYYNGEERAKGNILERFSAQQFPDLHSELNLSSLELGDSALYFCASSVGGGPSQPQHFGDGTRLSIL.

The chain combines TRBV19 with TRBJ1-2; the D gene is possibly TRBD1 (5 bases). In germline, CDR1 is LNHDA, CDR2 SQIVND (reference sequence). The CDR3 loop spans 14 amino acids. The ends were cut back, 5 bases at V and 0 bases at J, with 10 bases in the middle. CDR3: CASSPGGANYGYTF. As DNA, the CDR3 is TGTGCCAGTAGTCCGGGGGGAGCTAACTATGGCTACACCTTC.

The chain combines TRBV5-1 with TRBJ1-2; no firm D call. CDR3 length: 13 residues. CDR1 SGHRS and CDR2 YFSETQ come from the germline V gene. Trimming cost V 0 bases and J 4 bases, with 7 bases left between them. The CDR3 region has the DNA TGCGCCAGCAGCTTGGAGGTTGGCTATGGCTACACCTTC. Translated, it gives CASSLEVGYGYTF.

This chain connects TRBV28 to TRBJ2-1; the D gene is possibly TRBD2 (6 bases). Germline V CDR1 and CDR2: MDHEN, SYDVKM. The V end was cut by 5 bases, the J end by 10 bases, with 21 bases between. CDR3 length: 15 residues. In DNA, the CDR3 is TGTGCCAGCAGTCGCCCTGGTGAGGGGAGGTGGGAGCAGTTCTTC. This translates into CASSRPGEGRWEQFF.